These 22 T cell receptor beta chains were all obtained from the same sample, sequenced in a study of T cells after yellow fever vaccination. From the 5' RACE reads, TCRdb called clonotypes with MiXCR, one entry per CDR3 protein. The sample shows some 550,000 distinct CDR3 sequences, 15% to 20% of them seen only once. The material sequenced was PBMCs, taken 15 days after the yellow fever booster vaccination. The source of these receptors is a man aged 25-40 years who received the YFV17D yellow fever vaccine.

This sequence joins TRBV4-2 and TRBJ2-7, with 7 bases matching TRBD2. J was trimmed by 3 bases and V by 0 bases; bases with no gene match: 5. This CDR3 region has 15 residues. Germline CDR1 is LGHNA and CDR2 is YNFKEQ. The CDR3 bases are TGTGCCAGCAGCCAAGAAGACCTAGCGGTCTACGAGCAGTACTTC. Its protein is CASSQEDLAVYEQYF.

This clonotype was found a few times. CDR3 nucleotides: TGTGCCAGCAGCTTAGAAGGTACCTACTACGAGCAGTACTTC. Protein: CASSLEGTYYEQYF. The chain has TRBV7-2 and TRBJ2-7; D remains ambiguous. Germline V gene sequence: CDR1 SGHTA, CDR2 FQGNSA. V was trimmed by 1 base and J by 3 bases, leaving 10 bases between them. This CDR3 contains 14 residues.

The CDR3 nucleotides are TGTGCCAGCAGTTACCCCCGAACGGGAGGCTCCTACGAGCAGTACTTC. Protein product: CASSYPRTGGSYEQYF. V usage is TRBV6-5 and J usage is TRBJ2-7; the match to TRBD2 covers 7 bases. Germline trimming cut 2 bases from V and 0 bases from J; bases unmatched to any gene: 7. The CDR3 runs to 16 residues. Per the germline V gene, CDR1 is MNHEY and CDR2 is SVGAGI.

This clonotype has at least ten counts. The rearrangement links TRBV20-1 to TRBJ2-3; D is undetermined. V lost 1 base to trimming and J lost 2 bases, with 4 bases between them. The germline gives CDR1 DFQATT, CDR2 SNEGSKA (reference sequence). The CDR3 consists of 12 residues. CDR3 sequence reads: CSARAFTDTQYF. The CDR3 DNA follows: TGCAGTGCTAGAGCCTTCACAGATACGCAGTATTTT.

This clonotype was seen only a few times. The CDR3 loop is CATSDKDRGPFQETQYF. The CDR3, as DNA: TGTGCCACCAGTGACAAGGACAGGGGACCCTTCCAAGAGACCCAGTACTTC. The chain has TRBV24-1 and TRBJ2-5; 9 bases fit TRBD1. CDR3 length equals 17 residues. V lost 4 bases, J lost 1 base, and 9 bases stayed unmatched. Germline lookup yields CDR1 KGHDR and CDR2 SFDVKD.

The rearrangement links TRBV5-1 to TRBJ2-3, with D unresolved. The CDR3 is 12 residues long. With 4 bases removed from V and 4 bases from J, the gap between germline ends came to 7 bases. Germline CDR1 SGHRS, CDR2 YFSETQ. CDR3 sequence reads: CASSTTPDTQYF. The DNA of the CDR3 is TGCGCCAGCAGCACAACTCCAGATACGCAGTATTTT.

The V call is TRBV7-9, the J call TRBJ2-1; D ambiguous. This CDR3 has 16 residues. Trimming removed 1 base at V and 4 bases at J, with 14 bases between. CDR1 is SEHNR, CDR2 FQNEAQ, per germline (reference sequence). CDR3 residues: CASSLGRGAGYNEQFF. The CDR3 nucleotides are TGTGCCAGCAGCTTAGGGCGAGGAGCAGGATACAATGAGCAGTTCTTC.

The J gene is TRBJ1-1, the V gene TRBV5-1; TRBD1 might be the D (5 bases). Germline V CDR1 and CDR2: SGHRS, YFSETQ. With 0 bases removed from V and 11 bases from J, the gap between germline ends came to 20 bases. The CDR3 has 15 amino acids. The CDR3 spells CASSLEGRGPPRAFF. In DNA, the CDR3 is TGCGCCAGCAGCTTGGAAGGCCGGGGCCCTCCCCGTGCTTTCTTT.

Only one count was recorded for this clonotype. The chain is built from TRBV9 and TRBJ2-7; perhaps D is TRBD1 or TRBD2 (5 bases each). Germline values: CDR1 SGDLS, CDR2 YYNGEE. With 0 bases removed from V and 6 bases from J, the gap between germline ends came to 13 bases. The CDR3 spans 14 residues. The CDR3 DNA is TGTGCCAGCAGCGTAGAGGGACCCACGTCCGAGCAGTACTTC. It codes for CASSVEGPTSEQYF. Based on the CDR3 plus reference TRBV9 and TRBJ2-7, the full variable domain is DSGVTQTPKHLITATGQRVTLRCSPRSGDLSVYWYQQSLDQGLQFLIQYYNGEERAKGNILERFSAQQFPDLHSELNLSSLELGDSALYFCASSVEGPTSEQYFGPGTRLTVT.

This chain links TRBV28 with TRBJ2-7; TRBD1 might be the D (5 bases). V was cut by 3 bases and J by 6 bases, with 12 bases left in between. Germline V CDR1 and CDR2: MDHEN, SYDVKM. The CDR3 loop spans 13 amino acids. This chain's CDR3 is CASSLATGAEQYF. CDR3 sequence (DNA): TGTGCCAGCAGTTTGGCTACTGGGGCCGAGCAGTACTTC.

The chain has TRBV5-1 and TRBJ2-5; perhaps TRBD2 as D (6 bases). Germline V gene data show CDR1 as SGHRS and CDR2 as YFSETQ. Trimming shortened V by 7 bases and J by 4 bases, and 17 bases separated the two germline ends. CDR3 length: 14 amino acids. DNA of the CDR3: TGCGCCAGCCGTGACGGGAGTGGAGGAGAGACCCAGTACTTC. Its protein is CASRDGSGGETQYF.

CDR3 amino acids: CASSLMVGNEQFF. CDR3 in DNA: TGTGCCAGCAGCTTAATGGTTGGAAATGAGCAGTTCTTC. The rearrangement links TRBV7-3 to TRBJ2-1; unclear D gene. This CDR3 has 13 residues. The ends were cut back, 1 base at V and 7 bases at J, with 8 bases in the middle. The germline CDR1 and CDR2 sequences are SGHTA and FQGTGA.

V gene TRBV15 combines with J gene TRBJ2-1, with 9 bases lining up with TRBD1. This CDR3 spans 16 amino acids. The V gene end was trimmed by 4 bases and the J gene end by 4 bases; junction bases not matched to a gene: 8. Germline CDR1 reads LNHNV; CDR2 reads YYDKDF (reference sequence). In DNA, the CDR3 is TGTGCCACCAGCATTAGAGGGACAGGGTCTTACAATGAGCAGTTCTTC. As protein: CATSIRGTGSYNEQFF.

This clonotype was seen at least ten times. The rearrangement uses TRBV28 and TRBJ2-7, with D unresolved. Trimming took off 4 bases at V and 6 bases at J, with 13 bases between the two ends. CDR1 MDHEN and CDR2 SYDVKM come from the germline V gene. The CDR3 length is 13 residues. The CDR3 protein is CASSSGSLTEQYF. CDR3 DNA sequence: TGTGCCAGCAGTTCCGGGTCCCTCACCGAGCAGTACTTC.

This clonotype appeared many times. The V and J genes are TRBV9 and TRBJ2-7, with TRBD2 matching over 12 bases. The germline gives CDR1 SGDLS, CDR2 YYNGEE. V shed 4 bases and J 7 bases; nucleotides not matched to a gene: 12. CDR3 length equals 16 residues. CDR3 DNA sequence: TGTGCCAGCAGCCCCAGACTAGCGGGAGTCCCGGGGGAGCAGTACTTC. This gives the protein CASSPRLAGVPGEQYF.

This clonotype was counted a few times. The rearrangement uses TRBV29-1 and TRBJ1-6; perhaps TRBD1 as D (5 bases). Germline V gives CDR1 SQVTM, CDR2 ANQGSEA. V was pared by 4 bases and J by 9 bases, with 16 bases between. The CDR3 is 14 amino acids. DNA of the CDR3: TGCAGCGTTGGTCAGGGCAAGGTCGGTTCACCCCTCCACTTT. Its protein product is CSVGQGKVGSPLHF.

The chain has TRBV12-3 or TRBV12-4 and TRBJ2-5; 15 nucleotides agree with TRBD2. V trimming: 6 bases; J trimming: 2 bases; junction bases outside the gene matches: 7. The CDR3 is made up of 17 amino acids. The CDR3 DNA follows: TGTGCCAGCAGCCCGGGACTAGCGGGAGGTTTACAAGAGACCCAGTACTTC. Translated: CASSPGLAGGLQETQYF.

This clonotype was seen many times. The rearrangement links TRBV5-4 to TRBJ2-2; D is unclear. Germline CDR1 and CDR2: SGHNT and YYREEE (reference sequence). Trimming took 0 bases from V and 4 from J, leaving 7 bases between them. This CDR3 is 14 amino acids long. As DNA, the CDR3 is TGTGCCAGCAGCTTGGGGGCAGGCACCGGGGAGCTGTTTTTT. It yields the protein CASSLGAGTGELFF.

The DNA for the CDR3 is TGCGCCAGCAGCTTGCAGGGTCGGGAGCGCTACGAGCAGTACTTC. It codes for CASSLQGRERYEQYF. The rearrangement links TRBV5-1 to TRBJ2-7, with D possibly being TRBD2 (6 bases). V was shortened by 1 base and J by 3 bases, with 14 bases between the two germline ends. The CDR3 covers 15 residues. The germline V gene has CDR1 SGHRS and CDR2 YFSETQ.

The chain employs TRBV10-1 and TRBJ2-1; no definite D call. Trimming stripped 5 bases from V and 5 bases from J, with 10 bases between. The CDR3 runs 13 residues. In germline, CDR1 is WNHNN, CDR2 SYGVQD (reference sequence). The CDR3 DNA sequence: TGCGCCAGCAGTTCAACTCCGGACAATGAGCAGTTCTTC. Translating gives CASSSTPDNEQFF.

This clonotype was seen a few times. The V gene is TRBV15, the J gene TRBJ2-1; D unresolved. The ends were cut back, 0 bases at V and 8 bases at J, with 8 bases in the middle. The CDR3 contains 13 residues. CDR1 and CDR2 (germline): LNHNV, YYDKDF (reference sequence). CDR3 in DNA: TGTGCCACCAGCAGAGACCTAGTTTATGAGCAGTTCTTC. The encoded protein is CATSRDLVYEQFF. The full variable domain, in which reference TRBV15 and TRBJ2-1 provide the parts outside the CDR3, is DAMVIQNPRYQVTQFGKPVTLSCSQTLNHNVMYWYQQKSSQAPKLLFHYYDKDFNNEADTPDNFQSRRPNTSFCFLDIRSPGLGDTAMYLCATSRDLVYEQFFGPGTRLTVL.

V usage is TRBV20-1 and J usage is TRBJ2-1, with TRBD2 matching 7 bases. CDR3 length: 13 amino acids. The V gene's germline CDR1 is DFQATT and CDR2 SNEGSKA (reference sequence). The CDR3 sequence is CSVSPQASGEQFF. In nucleotides, the CDR3 is TGCAGCGTTTCCCCTCAGGCTAGCGGTGAGCAGTTCTTC.